Described below is a single T cell receptor (beta chain) sequence and its context. Its antigen remains unknown. The data were obtained in a study of T cell responses to AZD1222 COVID-19 vaccine. Study-level points and caveats: Spike was spanned by vaccine-associated CD4 TCRs, with dominance at 160-218 and 743-854. Clonal diversity may have been underestimated in mostly white British donors. Increased Spike-specific TCR breadth and depth were observed after two AZD1222 doses. In the spike-specific TCR repertoire, nearly half reportedly target unmutated variant regions.

The V and J ends lost 3 bases and 1 base respectively, with 3 bases between them. This CDR3 is built from 12 residues. TCRdb's copy holds only in-frame clones and misses some; the assay was immunoSEQ multiplex PCR. The sample contains 85,000 to 130,000 clones, about 83% of which appear only once. Source: peripheral blood, taken on day 0 of AZD1222 vaccination. This TCR was recovered from an adult in good health. This chain links TRBV12-3 or TRBV12-4 with TRBJ1-1; D is uncertain. The CDR3: CASSLQNTEAFF. As DNA, the CDR3 is TGTGCCAGCAGTTTGCAGAACACTGAAGCTTTCTTT.